This is a list of T cell receptor beta chains from one sample in a study of cytomegalovirus exposure and HLA in healthy donors. Profiled with immunoSEQ multiplex PCR; TCRdb holds only in-frame clones, not every one. The sample has around 120,000 clones, approximately 80% seen once. Sequencing was carried out using PBMCs. The source is a man in his fifties in good health and CMV-seropositive. Both conserved end residues are part of each CDR3. Fields, in order: J gene, clone size, V gene, D gene, CDR3 protein, CDR3 DNA. The D gene is left open where the match is weak. Some rows mark clone size as missing; the rest say once, few, many or name a class of expanded clone.

TRBJ2-3,few,TRBV6-1,TRBD2,CASSEVIASGRTDTQYF,TGTGCCAGCAGTGAAGTGATCGCTAGCGGACGCACAGATACGCAGTATTTT
TRBJ2-7,-,TRBV7-2,TRBD2,CASSTTSNYEQYF,TGTGCCAGCAGCACGACTAGCAACTACGAGCAGTACTTC
TRBJ1-2,-,TRBV7-9,TRBD1,CASSHLLGTGGVGYTF,TGTGCCAGCAGCCATTTATTAGGGACAGGGGGCGTCGGCTACACCTTC
TRBJ1-5,-,TRBV28,TRBD1,CASSGQGSGQPQHF,TGTGCCAGCAGTGGACAGGGGTCTGGTCAGCCCCAGCATTTT
TRBJ1-4,-,TRBV11-2,-,CASSLDLGAREKLFF,TGTGCCAGCAGCTTAGACCTGGGGGCCCGGGAAAAACTGTTTTTT
TRBJ2-4,-,TRBV5-1,TRBD1,CASSPEGQGLNIQYF,TGCGCCAGCAGCCCGGAGGGACAGGGCCTAAACATTCAGTACTTC
TRBJ2-1,once,TRBV14,TRBD2,CASSQAAGAGEQFF,TGTGCCAGCAGCCAAGCAGCGGGGGCTGGTGAGCAGTTCTTC
TRBJ2-1,-,TRBV30,TRBD2,CAWWTSGSTYNEQFF,TGTGCCTGGTGGACTAGCGGGAGTACATACAATGAGCAGTTCTTC
TRBJ1-2,-,TRBV28,TRBD1,CASSRTDRNYGYTF,TGTGCCAGCAGCCGAACGGACAGGAACTATGGCTACACCTTC
TRBJ1-2,-,TRBV5-1,TRBD1,CASSPRLDRGSRGYTF,TGCGCCAGCAGCCCAAGATTAGACAGGGGGAGTCGTGGCTACACCTTC
TRBJ2-7,-,TRBV5-1,-,CASSFNQGNSYEQYF,TGCGCCAGCAGCTTCAATCAGGGTAACTCCTACGAGCAGTACTTC
TRBJ2-1,-,TRBV7-8,TRBD1,CASTRTGARGNEQFF,TGTGCCAGCACCAGGACAGGGGCCCGAGGGAATGAGCAGTTCTTC
TRBJ2-1,-,TRBV6-4,-,CASSDSAEGGYNEQFF,TGTGCCAGCAGTGACTCTGCGGAAGGAGGTTACAATGAGCAGTTCTTC
TRBJ2-5,-,TRBV5-6,-,CASRETQYF,TGTGCCAGTCGGGAGACCCAGTACTTC
TRBJ2-1,-,TRBV18,TRBD1,CASSLRDRGGGEQFF,TGTGCCAGCTCACTCAGGGACAGGGGAGGCGGTGAGCAGTTCTTC
TRBJ2-7,-,TRBV2,-,CASSHRSRLYYEQYF,TGTGCCAGCAGTCATCGTTCGAGGCTTTACTACGAGCAGTACTTC
TRBJ2-7,-,TRBV7-8,-,CASSVNPTGSYEQYF,TGTGCCAGCAGCGTAAACCCGACAGGTTCCTACGAGCAGTACTTC
TRBJ1-3,-,TRBV18,-,CASSPQESSGNTIYF,TGTGCCAGCTCACCACAGGAGAGCTCTGGAAACACCATATATTTT
TRBJ1-5,-,TRBV10-3,TRBD1,CAISESDRVNQPQHF,TGTGCCATCAGTGAGTCGGACAGGGTCAATCAGCCCCAGCATTTT
TRBJ2-1,-,TRBV7-2,-,CASSQQGRRGNEQFF,TGTGCCAGCAGCCAACAGGGACGTCGGGGCAATGAGCAGTTCTTC
TRBJ2-5,-,TRBV4-1,-,CASSQDSGGVQETQYF,TGCGCCAGCAGCCAAGACTCTGGCGGGGTTCAAGAGACCCAGTACTTC
TRBJ1-1,-,TRBV5-1,-,CASSLGTTGNTEAFF,TGCGCCAGCAGCTTGGGTACGACTGGGAACACTGAAGCTTTCTTT
TRBJ1-2,-,TRBV10-2,TRBD1,CASSGGQNYGYTF,TGCGCCAGCAGTGGGGGACAGAACTATGGCTACACCTTC
TRBJ2-3,-,TRBV7-2,-,CASSPGWGGQTSTDTQYF,TGTGCCAGCAGCCCAGGGTGGGGAGGTCAAACTAGCACAGATACGCAGTATTTT
TRBJ2-1,-,TRBV11-2,TRBD2,CASSFSGGTHEQFF,TGTGCCAGCAGCTTTAGCGGGGGGACACACGAGCAGTTCTTC
TRBJ1-6,few,TRBV28,-,CASSFGRAESSPLHF,TGTGCCAGCAGTTTCGGGAGGGCAGAGAGTTCACCCCTCCACTTT
TRBJ2-7,few,TRBV5-1,-,CASSESTGTLPGEQYF,TGCGCCAGCAGCGAATCGACAGGTACCCTTCCCGGCGAGCAGTACTTC
TRBJ1-1,-,TRBV7-2,-,CASSLMQRNTEAFF,TGTGCCAGCAGCTTAATGCAGCGGAACACTGAAGCTTTCTTT